This T cell receptor beta chain was sequenced during a study of T cells in localized non-small cell lung cancer. Regarding the study as a whole: Adjacent lung had a median roughly 58 of the 100 largest tumor clones. A denser population of T cells in blood accompanied longer overall survival. Clonality peaked in uninvolved adjacent lung rather than tumor.

Germline loops: CDR1 LGHNA, CDR2 YSLEER. There are 15 residues in the CDR3. The V and J ends lost 5 bases and 1 base, in that order; junction bases with no gene match: 5. Points on this clone: Its cognate antigen is unknown.

Generated by immunoSEQ multiplex PCR, the TCRdb table keeps only in-frame clones and is missing some. The table has 50,000 to 75,000 clones, roughly 90% seen once. Sequencing was performed on peripheral blood, taken before any cancer treatment. The TCR comes from a man between 40 and 70 years old with stage I squamous cell lung carcinoma. The chain has TRBV4-3 and TRBJ1-3; TRBD1 matches 7 bases. CDR3 nucleotide sequence: TGCGCCAGCAGCTACGCAGGGGGTTCTGGAAACACCATATATTTT. It encodes CASSYAGGSGNTIYF.